This T cell receptor (beta chain) was captured in a study of shared clonotypes between healthy human individuals. The V gene lost 4 bases and the J gene lost 10 bases, with 14 bases spanning the gap. The length of the CDR3 is 13 residues. Germline lookup yields CDR1 SGHAT and CDR2 FQNNGV. In this sample, this clone turned up a few times. TCRdb's table, derived via immunoSEQ multiplex PCR, lists solely in-frame clones and lacks some. The table shows more than 2,000,000 clones, with approximately 94% occurring only once. V and J are TRBV11-2 and TRBJ1-5; D is unresolved. Sequencing was carried out using naive CD4+ T cells sorted from blood. Indicated subset: CD45RA+ positively selected. This TCR derives from a man younger than 30 in good health. The CDR3 nucleotides read TGTGCCAGCAGCTCGCCCAGCGTCCTCCCCCAGCATTTT. Translating it yields CASSSPSVLPQHF.